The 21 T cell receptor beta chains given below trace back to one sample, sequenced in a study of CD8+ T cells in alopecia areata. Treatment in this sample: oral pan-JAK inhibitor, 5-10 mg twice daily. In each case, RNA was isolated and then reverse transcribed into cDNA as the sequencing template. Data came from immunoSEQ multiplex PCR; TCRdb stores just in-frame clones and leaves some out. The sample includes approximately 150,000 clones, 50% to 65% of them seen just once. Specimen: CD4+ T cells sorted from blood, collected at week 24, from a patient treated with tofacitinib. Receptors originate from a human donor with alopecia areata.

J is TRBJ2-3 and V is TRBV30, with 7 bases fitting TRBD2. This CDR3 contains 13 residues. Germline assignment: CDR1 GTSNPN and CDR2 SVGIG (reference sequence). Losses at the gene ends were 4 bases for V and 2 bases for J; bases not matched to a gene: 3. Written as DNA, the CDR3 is TGTGCCTGGATCAGCGGGAACACAGATACGCAGTATTTT. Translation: CAWISGNTDTQYF.

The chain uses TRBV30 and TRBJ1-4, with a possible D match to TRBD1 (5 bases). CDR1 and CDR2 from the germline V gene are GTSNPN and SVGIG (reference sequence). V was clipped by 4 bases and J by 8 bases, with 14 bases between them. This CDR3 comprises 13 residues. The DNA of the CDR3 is TGTGCCTGGAACCCCACTCGGACAGAAAAACTGTTTTTT. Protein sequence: CAWNPTRTEKLFF.

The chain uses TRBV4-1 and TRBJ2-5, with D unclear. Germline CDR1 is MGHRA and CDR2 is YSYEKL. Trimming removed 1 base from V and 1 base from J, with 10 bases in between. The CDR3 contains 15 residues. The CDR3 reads CASSQGQVVQETQYF. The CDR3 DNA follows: TGCGCCAGCAGCCAAGGCCAGGTTGTCCAAGAGACCCAGTACTTC.

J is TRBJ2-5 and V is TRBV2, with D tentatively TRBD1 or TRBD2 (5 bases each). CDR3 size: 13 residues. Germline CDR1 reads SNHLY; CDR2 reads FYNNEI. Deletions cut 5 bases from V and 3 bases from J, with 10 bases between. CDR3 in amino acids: CASSIGAEETQYF. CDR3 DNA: TGTGCCAGCAGTATCGGGGCAGAAGAGACCCAGTACTTC. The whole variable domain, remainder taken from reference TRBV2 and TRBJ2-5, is EPEVTQTPSHQVTQMGQEVILRCVPISNHLYFYWYRQILGQKVEFLVSFYNNEISEKSEIFDDQFSVERPDGSNFTLKIRSTKLEDSAMYFCASSIGAEETQYFGPGTRLLVL.

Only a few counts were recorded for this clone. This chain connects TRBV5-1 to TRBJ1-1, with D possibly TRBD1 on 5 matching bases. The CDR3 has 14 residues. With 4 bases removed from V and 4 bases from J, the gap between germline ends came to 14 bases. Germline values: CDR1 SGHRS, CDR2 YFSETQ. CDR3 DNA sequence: TGCGCCAGCAGCCAGGACACTCTTGGCACTGAAGCTTTCTTT. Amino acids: CASSQDTLGTEAFF.

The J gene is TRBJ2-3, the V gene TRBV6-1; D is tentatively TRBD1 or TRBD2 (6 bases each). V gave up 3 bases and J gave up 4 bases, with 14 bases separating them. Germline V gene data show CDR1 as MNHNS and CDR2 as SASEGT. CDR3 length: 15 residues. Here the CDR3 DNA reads TGTGCCAGCAGTGATTTCGGGGGCGTTGCAGATACGCAGTATTTT. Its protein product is CASSDFGGVADTQYF.

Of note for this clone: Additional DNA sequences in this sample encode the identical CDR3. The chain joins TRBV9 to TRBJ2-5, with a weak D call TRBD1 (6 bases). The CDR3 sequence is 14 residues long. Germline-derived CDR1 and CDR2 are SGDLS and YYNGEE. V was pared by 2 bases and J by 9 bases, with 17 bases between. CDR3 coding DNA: TGTGCCAGCAGCGTCGACGAGGGGGTGGGGTCCCAGTACTTC. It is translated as CASSVDEGVGSQYF.

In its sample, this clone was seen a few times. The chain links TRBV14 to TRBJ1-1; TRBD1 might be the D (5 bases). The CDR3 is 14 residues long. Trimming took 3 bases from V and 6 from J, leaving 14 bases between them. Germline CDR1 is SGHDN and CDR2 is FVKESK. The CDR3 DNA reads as TGTGCCAGCAGCCAGTTCCAGGGAACGTCTGAAGCTTTCTTT. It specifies CASSQFQGTSEAFF. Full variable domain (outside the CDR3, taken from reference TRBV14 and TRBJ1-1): EAGVTQFPSHSVIEKGQTVTLRCDPISGHDNLYWYRRVMGKEIKFLLHFVKESKQDESGMPNNRFLAERTGGTYSTLKVQPAELEDSGVYFCASSQFQGTSEAFFGQGTRLTVV.

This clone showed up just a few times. The CDR3 nucleotides are TGTGCCAGCAGCGTAGTGATCAGGGTAGGTCAGCCCCAGCATTTT. Protein product: CASSVVIRVGQPQHF. The genes are TRBV9 and TRBJ1-5; maybe TRBD1 (5 bases). Germline V gives CDR1 SGDLS, CDR2 YYNGEE. This CDR3 spans 15 amino acids. Trimming removed 0 bases from V and 6 bases from J, with 13 bases in between.

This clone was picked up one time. CDR3 sequence: CASSEGQNTGELFF. In DNA, the CDR3 is TGCGCCAGCAGTGAAGGGCAGAACACCGGGGAGCTGTTTTTT. The rearrangement links TRBV10-1 to TRBJ2-2; the D is unclear. V lost 3 bases and J lost 1, with 6 bases in between. The length of the CDR3 is 14 residues. CDR1 and CDR2 from the germline V gene are WNHNN and SYGVQD (reference sequence).

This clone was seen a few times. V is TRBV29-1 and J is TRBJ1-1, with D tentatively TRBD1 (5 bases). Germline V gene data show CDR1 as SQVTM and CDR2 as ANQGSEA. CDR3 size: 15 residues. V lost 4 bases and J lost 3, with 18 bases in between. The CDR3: CSVGVWGERYTEAFF. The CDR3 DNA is TGCAGCGTTGGGGTCTGGGGGGAGCGGTACACTGAAGCTTTCTTT.

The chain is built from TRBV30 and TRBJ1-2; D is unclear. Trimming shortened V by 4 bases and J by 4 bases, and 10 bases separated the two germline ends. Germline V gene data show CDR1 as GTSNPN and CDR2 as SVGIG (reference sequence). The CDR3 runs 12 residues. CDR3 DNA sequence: TGTGCCTGGACTCCGGCTCCCTATGGCTACACCTTC. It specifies CAWTPAPYGYTF.

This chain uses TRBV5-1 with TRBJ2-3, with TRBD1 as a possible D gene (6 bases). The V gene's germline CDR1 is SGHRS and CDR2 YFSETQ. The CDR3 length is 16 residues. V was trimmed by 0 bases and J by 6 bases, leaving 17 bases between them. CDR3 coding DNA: TGCGCCAGCAGCTTGGAATTAGGGCAGGGGATGGATACGCAGTATTTT. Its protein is CASSLELGQGMDTQYF.

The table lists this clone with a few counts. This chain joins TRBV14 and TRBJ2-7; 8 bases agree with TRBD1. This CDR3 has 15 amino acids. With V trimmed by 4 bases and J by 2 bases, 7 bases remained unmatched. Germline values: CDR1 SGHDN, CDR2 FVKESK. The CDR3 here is CASSRMTGDTYEQYF. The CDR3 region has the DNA TGTGCCAGCAGCCGGATGACAGGGGACACCTACGAGCAGTACTTC.

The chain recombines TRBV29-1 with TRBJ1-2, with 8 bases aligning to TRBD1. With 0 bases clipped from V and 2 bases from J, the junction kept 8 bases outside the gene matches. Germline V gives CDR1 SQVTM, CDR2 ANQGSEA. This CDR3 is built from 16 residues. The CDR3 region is CSVEDLRAGGNYGYTF. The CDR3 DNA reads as TGCAGCGTTGAAGATCTTCGGGCAGGGGGCAACTATGGCTACACCTTC.

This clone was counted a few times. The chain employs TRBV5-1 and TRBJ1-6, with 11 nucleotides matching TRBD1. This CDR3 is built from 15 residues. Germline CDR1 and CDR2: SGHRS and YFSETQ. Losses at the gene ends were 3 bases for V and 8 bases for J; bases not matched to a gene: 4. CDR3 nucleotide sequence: TGCGCCAGCAGCTCCAGGACAGGGGGCGATTCACCCCTCCACTTT. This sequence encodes CASSSRTGGDSPLHF.

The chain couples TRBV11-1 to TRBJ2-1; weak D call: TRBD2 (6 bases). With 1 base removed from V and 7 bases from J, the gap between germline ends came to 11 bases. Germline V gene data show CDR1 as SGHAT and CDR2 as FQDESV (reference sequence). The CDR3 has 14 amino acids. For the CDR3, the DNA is TGTGCCAGCAGCTTAGTGGGCGGGGAGAATGAGCAGTTCTTC. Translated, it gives CASSLVGGENEQFF.

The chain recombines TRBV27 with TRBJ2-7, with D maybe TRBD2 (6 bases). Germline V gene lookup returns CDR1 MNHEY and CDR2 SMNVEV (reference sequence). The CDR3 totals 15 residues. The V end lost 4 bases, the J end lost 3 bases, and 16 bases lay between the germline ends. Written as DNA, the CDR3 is TGTGCCAGCAGTTGGACCAGGGTGGGAGGCTACGAGCAGTACTTC. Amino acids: CASSWTRVGGYEQYF.

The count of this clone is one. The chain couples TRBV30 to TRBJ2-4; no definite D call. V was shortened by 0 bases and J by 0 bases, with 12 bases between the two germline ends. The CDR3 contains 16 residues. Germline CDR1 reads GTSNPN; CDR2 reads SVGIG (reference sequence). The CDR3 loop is CAWSVYSGIAKNIQYF. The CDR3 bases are TGTGCCTGGAGTGTATATTCCGGAATAGCCAAAAACATTCAGTACTTC.

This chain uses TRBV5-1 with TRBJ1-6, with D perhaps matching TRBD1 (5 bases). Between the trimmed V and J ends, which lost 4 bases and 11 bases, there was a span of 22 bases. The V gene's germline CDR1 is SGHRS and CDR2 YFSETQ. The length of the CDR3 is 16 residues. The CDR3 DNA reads TGCGCCAGCAGCCCACAACCGGGACGTGAGTTGACACCCCTCCACTTT. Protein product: CASSPQPGRELTPLHF.

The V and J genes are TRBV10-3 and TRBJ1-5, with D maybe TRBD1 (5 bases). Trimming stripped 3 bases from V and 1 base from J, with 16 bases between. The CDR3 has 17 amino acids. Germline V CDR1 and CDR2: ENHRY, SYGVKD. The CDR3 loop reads CAISDAQDYWSNQPQHF. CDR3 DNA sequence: TGTGCCATCAGTGATGCACAGGATTACTGGAGCAATCAGCCCCAGCATTTT.